The 29 T cell receptor beta chains given below trace back to one sample, sequenced in a study of cytomegalovirus exposure and HLA in healthy donors. This PCR relied on a set of 60 Vbeta primers and 13 Jbeta primers. Produced via immunoSEQ multiplex PCR; TCRdb's table is partial and in-frame only. The sample holds approximately 200,000 clones; around 85% are singletons and the top ten take 0.22%. Material: PBMCs. The receptors were gathered from a girl aged 2-10 years in good health and CMV-seronegative.

The chain has TRBV7-6 and TRBJ2-6; D is uncertain. V lost 0 bases, J lost 0 bases, and 9 bases lay in between. The germline V gene encodes CDR1 SGHVS and CDR2 FNYEAQ. The CDR3 extends over 17 amino acids. CDR3 sequence reads: CASSLAYQRSGANVLTF. CDR3 DNA sequence: TGTGCCAGCAGCTTAGCGTATCAGCGCTCTGGGGCCAACGTCCTGACTTTC.

This clone was detected a few times. The chain uses TRBV7-2 and TRBJ2-6; D is possibly TRBD1 (6 bases). From germline, CDR1 is SGHTA and CDR2 FQGNSA. The V end was cut by 9 bases, the J end by 4 bases, with 13 bases between. This CDR3 is 14 amino acids long. The CDR3 DNA reads TGTGCCAGTGGGGCCAGGGGCGGGGCCAACGTCCTGACTTTC. It encodes CASGARGGANVLTF.

The genes are TRBV27 and TRBJ1-1, with a possible D match to TRBD1 (6 bases). Trimming removed 3 bases from V and 5 bases from J, with 13 bases in between. In germline, CDR1 is MNHEY, CDR2 SMNVEV (reference sequence). The CDR3 runs 14 residues. The CDR3 loop is CASSFGGGRTEAFF. The CDR3 DNA reads TGTGCCAGCAGTTTCGGGGGGGGGCGAACTGAAGCTTTCTTT.

CDR3 nucleotide sequence: TGCGCCAGCAGCGATACGGGGGGGGATTTCCACGAGCAGTACTTC. This codes for CASSDTGGDFHEQYF. V is TRBV5-1 and J is TRBJ2-7; TRBD2 aligns across 8 bases. The CDR3 consists of 15 residues. With V trimmed by 4 bases and J by 5 bases, 11 bases remained unmatched. Germline V gene sequence: CDR1 SGHRS, CDR2 YFSETQ.

This clone was found a few times. The chain combines TRBV29-1 with TRBJ1-1, with a weak D call TRBD1 (6 bases). Trimming took 6 bases from V and 7 from J, leaving 12 bases between them. The CDR3 length is 11 residues. Germline values: CDR1 SQVTM, CDR2 ANQGSEA. CDR3 loop: CSVLRGFEAFF. The CDR3 DNA is TGCAGCGTGCTAAGGGGGTTTGAAGCTTTCTTT.

The CDR3 sequence: CASSVPGTSGLDRRDTQYF. CDR3 coding DNA: TGCGCCAGCAGCGTCCCCGGGACTAGCGGGCTAGACCGTAGGGATACGCAGTATTTT. The rearrangement joins TRBV5-1 to TRBJ2-3; 12 nucleotides agree with TRBD2. The germline V gene has CDR1 SGHRS and CDR2 YFSETQ. There are 19 residues in the CDR3. The V gene end was trimmed by 4 bases and the J gene end by 6 bases; junction bases not matched to a gene: 18. Using reference TRBV5-1 and TRBJ2-3 for the parts outside the CDR3, the full variable domain is KAGVTQTPRYLIKTRGQQVTLSCSPISGHRSVSWYQQTPGQGLQFLFEYFSETQRNKGNFPGRFSGRQFSNSRSEMNVSTLELGDSALYLCASSVPGTSGLDRRDTQYFGPGTRLTVL.

A remark on this clone: The sample holds other DNA sequences that translate to the same CDR3. The CDR3 sequence: CASSQDRGYEQYF. As DNA, the CDR3 is TGCGCCAGCAGCCAAGATCGGGGCTACGAGCAGTACTTC. The chain carries TRBV4-1 and TRBJ2-7, with D tentatively TRBD2 (5 bases). The germline V gene has CDR1 MGHRA and CDR2 YSYEKL. The CDR3 has 13 residues. V was clipped by 0 bases and J by 3 bases, with 6 bases between them.

The chain employs TRBV7-8 and TRBJ1-3; weak D call: TRBD1 (5 bases). The germline V and J ends were trimmed by 5 bases and 8 bases, with 13 bases remaining between them. Germline-derived CDR1 and CDR2 are SGHVS and FQNEAQ. The CDR3 is made up of 13 amino acids. CDR3 sequence reads: CASSPPWGDTIYF. In DNA, the CDR3 is TGTGCCAGCAGCCCCCCGTGGGGGGACACCATATATTTT.

CDR3 sequence reads: CASSESSQSYNEQFF. The CDR3 DNA reads TGTGCCAGCAGTGAATCTAGCCAGTCCTACAATGAGCAGTTCTTC. The rearrangement joins TRBV6-1 to TRBJ2-1; possible D gene TRBD2, 5 bases. The germline V gene has CDR1 MNHNS and CDR2 SASEGT. Trimming took 2 bases from V and 1 from J, leaving 9 bases between them. CDR3 length: 15 amino acids.

V is TRBV7-9 and J is TRBJ2-2, with D perhaps matching TRBD2 (5 bases). Germline values: CDR1 SEHNR, CDR2 FQNEAQ (reference sequence). The V and J ends lost 6 bases and 4 bases respectively, with 18 bases between them. The CDR3 spans 16 residues. DNA for the CDR3: TGTGCCAGCAGGCGCTCATCGGGGTATTTCACCGGGGAGCTGTTTTTT. Residues: CASRRSSGYFTGELFF.

This clone was recorded once. This chain connects TRBV6-5 to TRBJ2-7, with 9 bases matching TRBD1. Germline loops: CDR1 MNHEY, CDR2 SVGAGI. The CDR3 has 13 residues. J was trimmed by 2 bases and V by 6 bases; bases with no gene match: 2. The CDR3 reads CASRGQGAYEQYF. The CDR3 DNA sequence: TGTGCCAGCAGGGGACAGGGCGCCTACGAGCAGTACTTC.

This clone showed up just once. The chain employs TRBV9 and TRBJ2-3; the D is unclear. With 3 bases removed from V and 5 bases from J, the gap between germline ends came to 19 bases. Germline values: CDR1 SGDLS, CDR2 YYNGEE. CDR3 length: 16 residues. The CDR3 reads CASSDPGSLPQDTQYF. In DNA, the CDR3 is TGTGCCAGCAGCGACCCTGGTAGCCTCCCCCAAGATACGCAGTATTTT.

In DNA form, the CDR3 reads TGTGCCAGCAGCCCATTCCCGGGACAGGGGGCCGTGTCAGCCGTGTCCGAGCAGTACTTC. As protein: CASSPFPGQGAVSAVSEQYF. This chain joins TRBV7-7 and TRBJ2-7; 12 bases are a match to TRBD1. The CDR3 sequence is 20 residues long. J lost 6 bases, V lost 5 bases, and 23 bases had no gene match. Looked up from germline, CDR1 is SSHAT and CDR2 is FNYEAQ (reference sequence).

V and J are TRBV6-1 and TRBJ2-7, with D perhaps matching TRBD1 (5 bases). The CDR3 is 14 amino acids. Germline CDR1 is MNHNS and CDR2 is SASEGT. The V gene lost 2 bases and the J gene lost 0 bases, with 8 bases spanning the gap. In nucleotides, the CDR3 is TGTGCCAGCAGTGAATTGGACAACTCCTACGAGCAGTACTTC. It codes for CASSELDNSYEQYF.

As for this clone: Sequence at one end of the junction differs from germline and may be a read error. The CDR3 here is CASSIGGRGQINF. CDR3 DNA: TGTGCCAGTAGTATTGGTGGAAGGGGACAGATCAACTTC. The V call is TRBV19, the J call TRBJ2-7, with 7 bases that match TRBD1. Germline V CDR1 and CDR2: LNHDA, SQIVND (reference sequence). This CDR3 comprises 13 residues.

The chain is built from TRBV6-1 and TRBJ1-2; D gene ambiguous. The ends were cut back, 2 bases at V and 1 base at J, with 5 bases in the middle. CDR1 and CDR2 (germline): MNHNS, SASEGT. CDR3 size: 13 residues. Here the CDR3 DNA reads TGTGCCAGCAGTGAAACTTATAACTATGGCTACACCTTC. Encoded protein: CASSETYNYGYTF.

The chain carries TRBV5-1 and TRBJ2-3; 8 nucleotides line up with TRBD2. Germline CDR1 and CDR2: SGHRS and YFSETQ. Trimming removed 1 base from V and 0 bases from J; junction bases left unmatched: 1. CDR3 length equals 15 residues. The CDR3 region has the DNA TGCGCCAGCAGCTTGACTAGCGGAAGCACAGATACGCAGTATTTT. Translated, it gives CASSLTSGSTDTQYF.

The V call is TRBV9, the J call TRBJ2-1; D possibly corresponds to TRBD2 (6 bases). CDR3 size: 15 residues. Germline loops: CDR1 SGDLS, CDR2 YYNGEE. The ends were cut back, 0 bases at V and 3 bases at J, with 10 bases in the middle. The CDR3 DNA follows: TGTGCCAGCAGCGTAGGGGTAGCGGTCTACAATGAGCAGTTCTTC. This encodes CASSVGVAVYNEQFF.

The chain combines TRBV27 with TRBJ1-2; 8 bases line up with TRBD1. Germline CDR1 MNHEY, CDR2 SMNVEV (reference sequence). V lost 5 bases and J lost 3; bases outside the gene matches: 5. The CDR3 is 14 amino acids. The CDR3 bases are TGTGCCAGCAGTCCCGACAGGGGCTACTATGGCTACACCTTC. Translation gives CASSPDRGYYGYTF.

The CDR3 sequence is CASSPRLADYNEQFF. CDR3 in DNA: TGTGCCAGCAGCCCCAGACTAGCGGACTACAATGAGCAGTTCTTC. V gene TRBV6-5 combines with J gene TRBJ2-1; 9 bases map to TRBD2. The CDR3 runs to 15 residues. V was clipped by 6 bases and J by 3 bases; unmatched bases: 6. Germline V gives CDR1 MNHEY, CDR2 SVGAGI.

The V gene is TRBV7-9, the J gene TRBJ2-7; 8 nucleotides match TRBD2. Trimming cost V 5 bases and J 1 base; bases outside gene matches: 7. The CDR3 totals 15 residues. The V gene's germline CDR1 is SEHNR and CDR2 FQNEAQ (reference sequence). CDR3 in amino acids: CASSKDGRGSYEQYF. The DNA for the CDR3 is TGTGCCAGCAGCAAGGACGGGAGGGGGTCCTACGAGCAGTACTTC.

The V and J genes are TRBV6-5 and TRBJ1-1; D is unresolved. With 8 bases removed from V and 6 bases from J, the gap between germline ends came to 13 bases. Germline V gives CDR1 MNHEY, CDR2 SVGAGI. The CDR3 is 12 residues long. The CDR3 DNA is TGTGCCAGCTTTTCCCCTCTCGCTGAAGCTTTCTTT. Protein sequence: CASFSPLAEAFF.

The rearrangement joins TRBV6-4 to TRBJ1-2; D call uncertain. Germline-derived CDR1 and CDR2 are MRHNA and SNTAGT. This CDR3 has 15 residues. Trimming left V 7 bases short and J 0 bases short, with 15 bases between. The CDR3 loop is CASKPFPGSNYGYTF. DNA for the CDR3: TGTGCCAGCAAACCCTTCCCCGGTTCTAACTATGGCTACACCTTC.

Here the CDR3 DNA reads TGTGCCAGCAGTGAGTATGCGGGGGCGATCTCCTACAATGAGCAGTTCTTC. Protein product: CASSEYAGAISYNEQFF. V usage is TRBV2 and J usage is TRBJ2-1; TRBD2 is a possible D gene (7 bases). The V gene lost 3 bases and the J gene lost 0 bases, with 15 bases spanning the gap. This CDR3 contains 17 residues. CDR1 SNHLY and CDR2 FYNNEI come from the germline V gene.

This clone was counted between two and nine times. The chain is built from TRBV2 and TRBJ1-2, with D uncertain. The CDR3 runs to 17 residues. Trimming took 4 bases from V and 0 from J, leaving 18 bases between them. CDR1 SNHLY and CDR2 FYNNEI come from the germline V gene. Here the CDR3 reads CASSVALFGVSNYGYTF. In DNA form, the CDR3 reads TGTGCCAGCAGTGTAGCCCTCTTTGGAGTTTCTAACTATGGCTACACCTTC.

The gene calls are TRBV28 and TRBJ1-3, with TRBD1 identical over 9 bases. The junction had 7 bases not matched to a gene; V was cut back by 4 bases and J by 3 bases. Germline assignment: CDR1 MDHEN and CDR2 SYDVKM. This CDR3 spans 16 amino acids. CDR3 in DNA: TGTGCCAGCAGTTCGACCGGGACAGGGTATGGAAACACCATATATTTT. Amino acids: CASSSTGTGYGNTIYF. The full variable domain, completed using reference TRBV28 and TRBJ1-3, is DVKVTQSSRYLVKRTGEKVFLECVQDMDHENMFWYRQDPGLGLRLIYFSYDVKMKEKGDIPEGYSVSREKKERFSLILESASTNQTSMYLCASSSTGTGYGNTIYFGEGSWLTVV.

The chain links TRBV30 to TRBJ1-5, with 11 bases aligning to TRBD1. Germline-derived CDR1 and CDR2 are GTSNPN and SVGIG (reference sequence). Unmatched junction bases numbered 2, after V lost 1 base and J lost 6 bases. This CDR3 has 14 amino acids. The CDR3 loop reads CAWSGTGGFQPQHF. CDR3 nucleotides: TGTGCCTGGAGTGGGACAGGGGGCTTTCAGCCCCAGCATTTT.

The chain recombines TRBV7-9 with TRBJ1-2, with 7 bases that match TRBD1. The germline V gene encodes CDR1 SEHNR and CDR2 FQNEAQ (reference sequence). V trimming: 3 bases; J trimming: 1 base; junction bases outside the gene matches: 11. The CDR3 runs 17 residues. CDR3 sequence reads: CASSFSGDRFHNYGYTF. DNA of the CDR3: TGTGCCAGCAGCTTCAGTGGGGACAGATTCCATAACTATGGCTACACCTTC.

V usage is TRBV5-6 and J usage is TRBJ1-6, with TRBD1 as a possible D gene (5 bases). Deletions cut 4 bases from V and 6 bases from J, with 11 bases between. Germline V gene lookup returns CDR1 SGHDT and CDR2 YYEEEE. This CDR3 is 14 amino acids long. The CDR3 here is CASSRGIINSPLHF. The CDR3 DNA sequence: TGTGCCAGCAGCCGGGGGATTATTAATTCACCCCTCCACTTT.